Sequencing of this T cell receptor (beta chain) was carried out in a study of cytomegalovirus exposure and HLA in healthy donors. General study results and limits: In vitro work confirmed that three CMV-associated chains recognize CMV antigens. Several V segments, TRBV6-2 and TRBV6-3 among them, could not be told apart and were dropped. A cluster of highly shared sequence variants was likely a sequencing artifact. Researchers reported in a later analysis that a missense DCLRE1C variant was tied to TCR beta V- and J-gene trimming.

The PCR contained 60 Vbeta and 13 Jbeta primers. Repertoires were generated with immunoSEQ multiplex PCR, while TCRdb's copy carries only in-frame clones and drops some. The sample consists of roughly 77,000 clones, roughly 78% of them appearing once. V lost 4 bases, J lost 3 bases, and 2 bases stayed unmatched. The CDR3 is 13 amino acids. Germline assignment: CDR1 LGHNA and CDR2 YNFKEQ. Of note for this clone: The antigen remains undetermined.

The specimen was PBMCs. The gene calls are TRBV4-2 and TRBJ1-2; TRBD1 matches 7 bases. The sequence was obtained from a woman between 35 and 50 years old in good health and CMV-seropositive. As DNA, the CDR3 is TGTGCCAGCAGCCGTGACAGGGACTATGGCTACACCTTC. This translates into CASSRDRDYGYTF.